This TCR beta chain was sequenced in a study of shared clonotypes between healthy human individuals. Germline values: CDR1 MNHEY, CDR2 SVGAGI. V lost 0 bases to trimming and J lost 4 bases; unmatched junction nucleotides: 6. This CDR3 is built from 16 residues. CD45RO-negative, CCR7-selected cells formed the naive CD8 fraction, which excluded terminally differentiated effector memory CD45RA+ cells. Donors comprised only Caucasian adults living in Nashville, Tennessee. The assay was run at deep level. Researchers divided each subset's genomic DNA evenly across several immunoSEQ plates. Original data processing: Filtering differed since immunoSEQ provided only junctions, with no quality scores. Profiled with immunoSEQ multiplex PCR; TCRdb holds only in-frame clones, not every one. The V and J calls and clone size come from that table; D and trimming were worked out from the DNA. The table has about 2 million clones, around 96% seen once.

Sequencing was carried out using naive CD8+ T cells sorted from blood. The receptor was derived from a man between 18 and 35 years old in good health. The gene calls are TRBV6-5 and TRBJ2-5, with 9 bases lining up with TRBD1. CDR3 bases: TGTGCCAGCAGTTACTCGCAGGGACAGGGTAGAGAGACCCAGTACTTC. Encoded protein: CASSYSQGQGRETQYF.